The next 27 T cell receptor beta chains were all read from a single sample in a study of blood T cells in healthy people across ages. A sample-barcoded 5' primer and a J-beta primer mix were used in a second PCR of roughly 6 to 12 cycles. One entry per CDR3 protein results from TCRdb running MiXCR on the 5' RACE reads. The sample holds 1.4 million or so distinct CDR3 sequences, roughly two fifths seen once. What was sequenced was blood. These TCRs come from a young woman in good health.

The chain combines TRBV7-2 with TRBJ2-5, with D possibly being TRBD1 or TRBD2 (5 bases each). The CDR3 totals 15 residues. CDR1 and CDR2 (germline): SGHTA, FQGNSA. V was trimmed by 6 bases and J by 11 bases, leaving 25 bases between them. CDR3 residues: CASSPGVRGLEEQYF. The CDR3 DNA sequence: TGTGCCAGCAGTCCTGGGGTGAGGGGTTTGGAGGAGCAGTACTTC.

The J gene is TRBJ2-1, the V gene TRBV20-1; D unresolved. The CDR3 totals 10 residues. In germline, CDR1 is DFQATT, CDR2 SNEGSKA (reference sequence). V lost 7 bases to trimming and J lost 6 bases, with 7 bases between them. Here the CDR3 DNA reads TGCAGTGGTAGTCTCAATGAGCAGTTCTTC. It encodes CSGSLNEQFF.

The chain couples TRBV27 to TRBJ1-5; no clear D gene. The CDR3 runs to 13 residues. Trimming left V 3 bases short and J 7 bases short, with 10 bases between. Germline V gene data show CDR1 as MNHEY and CDR2 as SMNVEV (reference sequence). The CDR3 DNA reads TGTGCCAGCAGTTTGAAGGGTGCGCAGCCCCAGCATTTT. This translates into CASSLKGAQPQHF.

The chain is built from TRBV6-2 or TRBV6-3 and TRBJ1-2; possible D gene TRBD1, 5 bases. Trimming removed 0 bases from V and 12 bases from J, with 14 bases in between. The CDR3 sequence is 13 residues long. From germline, CDR1 is MNHEY and CDR2 SVGEGT. The CDR3 nucleotides are TGTGCCAGCAGTTACTCGAATAAGAAACAGGACACCTTC. Protein: CASSYSNKKQDTF.

The genes are TRBV20-1 and TRBJ2-7, with TRBD2 identical over 13 bases. The CDR3 has 20 residues. Losses at the gene ends were 6 bases for V and 3 bases for J; bases not matched to a gene: 23. In germline, CDR1 is DFQATT, CDR2 SNEGSKA (reference sequence). The CDR3 region is CSAPGLAGVELVGGYYEQYF. CDR3 DNA sequence: TGCAGTGCCCCCGGACTAGCGGGAGTTGAGCTAGTTGGGGGGTACTACGAGCAGTACTTC.

The V gene is TRBV28, the J gene TRBJ2-3, with 11 bases identical to TRBD2. The CDR3 runs to 13 residues. Germline lookup yields CDR1 MDHEN and CDR2 SYDVKM. Here the CDR3 DNA reads TGTGCGGTGACTAGCGGGGTTGCAGATACGCAGTATTTT. Amino acids: CAVTSGVADTQYF.

The chain couples TRBV5-1 to TRBJ2-5; TRBD2 aligns across 10 bases. Germline values: CDR1 SGHRS, CDR2 YFSETQ. The trim removed 7 bases at V and 3 bases at J, leaving 9 bases unmatched. This CDR3 is 15 amino acids long. The DNA for the CDR3 is TGCGCCAGCCAGGAGCGGGGGGGTCCAGAAGAGACCCAGTACTTC. Residues: CASQERGGPEETQYF. Drawing the rest from reference TRBV5-1 and TRBJ2-5, the complete variable domain is KAGVTQTPRYLIKTRGQQVTLSCSPISGHRSVSWYQQTPGQGLQFLFEYFSETQRNKGNFPGRFSGRQFSNSRSEMNVSTLELGDSALYLCASQERGGPEETQYFGPGTRLLVL.

The sample holds many counts of this clonotype. This chain uses TRBV4-3 with TRBJ2-3, with D perhaps matching TRBD1 (5 bases). V dropped 1 base and J dropped 1 base, with 9 bases sitting between them. Germline CDR1 is LGHNA and CDR2 is YSLEER. The CDR3 extends over 15 amino acids. The CDR3 reads CASSQVDSRTDTQYF. For the CDR3, the DNA is TGCGCCAGCAGCCAAGTCGACAGTCGCACAGATACGCAGTATTTT.

About this clonotype itself: A junction boundary mismatches the germline segment, possibly from a read error. The chain recombines TRBV6-2 or TRBV6-3 with TRBJ2-4; 7 nucleotides agree with TRBD1. Germline V gene data show CDR1 as MNHEY and CDR2 as SVGEGT. The CDR3 runs to 14 residues. CDR3: CASSGQEAKSIQYF. The DNA of the CDR3 is TGTGCCAGCAGTGGACAGGAAGCCAAAAGCATTCAGTACTTC.

This clonotype was recorded a few times. This chain uses TRBV27 with TRBJ1-2; 8 bases map to TRBD1. V was pared by 5 bases and J by 4 bases, with 9 bases of the junction left unmatched. CDR3 length: 15 amino acids. The germline V gene has CDR1 MNHEY and CDR2 SMNVEV (reference sequence). The CDR3 DNA follows: TGTGCCAGCAGTATTGACAGGGGTGTCGGCTATGGCTACACCTTC. Amino acids: CASSIDRGVGYGYTF.

The J gene is TRBJ2-7, the V gene TRBV6-1, with 13 bases fitting TRBD2. CDR1 MNHNS and CDR2 SASEGT come from the germline V gene. J gave up 6 bases and V 5 bases, and 4 bases lay outside the gene matches. The CDR3 sequence is 14 residues long. CDR3: CASSTSGRAREQYF. Here the CDR3 DNA reads TGTGCCAGCAGTACTAGCGGGAGGGCCCGCGAGCAGTACTTC.

This clonotype has just a few counts. This chain joins TRBV5-5 and TRBJ2-1; the match to TRBD1 covers 9 bases. The CDR3 totals 16 residues. From germline, CDR1 is SGHKS and CDR2 YYEKEE (reference sequence). V shed 0 bases and J 7 bases; nucleotides not matched to a gene: 8. In DNA, the CDR3 is TGTGCCAGCAGCTTGGGGGGACAGGGAGGCAGAAATGAGCAGTTCTTC. Its protein product is CASSLGGQGGRNEQFF.

Here the CDR3 DNA reads TGCAGTGCTAGAGAGGCAGACGTTGAGCAGTACTTC. It encodes CSAREADVEQYF. The V gene is TRBV20-1, the J gene TRBJ2-5; D gene unclear. CDR3 length equals 12 residues. V was clipped by 0 bases and J by 11 bases, with 13 bases between them. The V gene's germline CDR1 is DFQATT and CDR2 SNEGSKA (reference sequence).

The chain couples TRBV21-1 to TRBJ2-7; the DNA was not compared with TRBD1, the D call given in the table. TRBV21-1 is labeled a pseudogene. This CDR3 comprises 16 residues. The CDR3 loop reads CASSNYRDRGSHEQYF. CDR3 nucleotide sequence: TGTGCCAGCAGCAATTACCGGGACAGGGGTTCCCACGAGCAGTACTTC.

The chain combines TRBV30 with TRBJ1-5; TRBD1 aligns across 7 bases. Germline CDR1 and CDR2: GTSNPN and SVGIG (reference sequence). V shed 2 bases, J shed 2 bases, and the junction held 6 bases outside the gene matches. This CDR3 is 15 amino acids long. CDR3 loop: CAWSIRQGGNQPQHF. In DNA form, the CDR3 reads TGTGCCTGGAGTATCCGACAGGGTGGCAATCAGCCCCAGCATTTT.

The chain recombines TRBV6-5 with TRBJ2-7; 9 nucleotides align to TRBD2. V was clipped by 11 bases and J by 0 bases; unmatched bases: 5. In germline, CDR1 is MNHEY, CDR2 SVGAGI. This CDR3 spans 13 amino acids. This CDR3 is CAAKTSGSYEQYF. DNA for the CDR3: TGTGCCGCCAAGACTAGCGGCTCCTACGAGCAGTACTTC.

Written as DNA, the CDR3 is TGCAGTGCTGCCGGGTCGTCGGATTCACCCCTCCACTTT. This codes for CSAAGSSDSPLHF. The V call is TRBV20-1, the J call TRBJ1-6; no reliable D call. Trimming removed 5 bases at V and 8 bases at J, with 13 bases between. Germline V gene data show CDR1 as DFQATT and CDR2 as SNEGSKA (reference sequence). CDR3 length: 13 amino acids.

The V call is TRBV4-3, the J call TRBJ2-2; D may be TRBD1 (6 bases). Germline CDR1 and CDR2: LGHNA and YSLEER. The CDR3 is made up of 15 amino acids. The V end was cut by 3 bases, the J end by 1 base, with 9 bases between. The CDR3 loop is CASSHYRENTGELFF. The DNA for the CDR3 is TGCGCCAGCAGCCATTACAGGGAGAACACCGGGGAGCTGTTTTTT.

The V gene is TRBV4-3, the J gene TRBJ2-7; TRBD1 agrees at 10 bases. CDR1 is LGHNA, CDR2 YSLEER, per germline. The CDR3 has 13 residues. Trimming took 4 bases from V and 7 from J; bases not matched to a gene: 4. CDR3 coding DNA: TGCGCCAGCAGCCCGGACAGGGGGTTAGAGCAGTACTTC. Protein product: CASSPDRGLEQYF.

This clonotype was observed a few times. The chain combines TRBV10-2 with TRBJ1-2; D possibly corresponds to TRBD1 (6 bases). Germline lookup yields CDR1 WSHSY and CDR2 SAAADI. The V end was cut by 6 bases, the J end by 7 bases, with 12 bases between. The CDR3 extends over 12 amino acids. CDR3 DNA: TGCGCCAGCAGCCCCAACAGGGCTGGCTACACCTTC. Translation gives CASSPNRAGYTF.

The rearrangement links TRBV2 to TRBJ2-1; unclear D gene. Germline CDR1 SNHLY, CDR2 FYNNEI. The CDR3 is 16 residues long. The V end was cut by 6 bases, the J end by 4 bases, with 19 bases between. The DNA of the CDR3 is TGTGCCAGCAGCTCCGGCCCTCCCACGACGTACAATGAGCAGTTCTTC. It codes for CASSSGPPTTYNEQFF. The full variable domain, in which reference TRBV2 and TRBJ2-1 provide the parts outside the CDR3, is EPEVTQTPSHQVTQMGQEVILRCVPISNHLYFYWYRQILGQKVEFLVSFYNNEISEKSEIFDDQFSVERPDGSNFTLKIRSTKLEDSAMYFCASSSGPPTTYNEQFFGPGTRLTVL.

V usage is TRBV27 and J usage is TRBJ2-5; the D gene could be TRBD1 or TRBD2 (6 bases each). The CDR3 has 15 amino acids. V was shortened by 5 bases and J by 3 bases, with 16 bases between the two germline ends. CDR1 is MNHEY, CDR2 SMNVEV, per germline (reference sequence). CDR3 sequence: CASSLRAGGKETQYF. CDR3 coding DNA: TGTGCCAGCAGTCTTCGTGCCGGGGGCAAAGAGACCCAGTACTTC.

This chain joins TRBV11-2 and TRBJ2-7; 7 nucleotides align to TRBD1. This CDR3 spans 15 amino acids. V shed 7 bases, J shed 5 bases, and the junction held 14 bases outside the gene matches. From germline, CDR1 is SGHAT and CDR2 FQNNGV. Here the CDR3 reads CASKSEKTGHNEQYF. The CDR3 DNA sequence: TGTGCCAGCAAATCTGAAAAGACAGGGCACAACGAGCAGTACTTC.

Many counts were recorded for this clonotype. The rearrangement uses TRBV28 and TRBJ2-7; perhaps TRBD2 as D (5 bases). The ends were cut back, 6 bases at V and 5 bases at J, with 8 bases in the middle. Germline lookup yields CDR1 MDHEN and CDR2 SYDVKM. The CDR3 contains 11 residues. CDR3: CASSPSHEQYF. Here the CDR3 DNA reads TGTGCCAGCAGCCCTAGCCACGAGCAGTACTTC.

The rearrangement joins TRBV4-3 to TRBJ2-1; D not resolved. Germline V gene data show CDR1 as LGHNA and CDR2 as YSLEER. V dropped 1 base and J dropped 6 bases, with 16 bases sitting between them. CDR3 size: 16 residues. DNA for the CDR3: TGCGCCAGCAGCCAAGTAGGAACTACGATGGGCAATGAGCAGTTCTTC. Translating gives CASSQVGTTMGNEQFF.

This clonotype was seen only a few times. CDR3: CASSTMAGTDTQYF. The DNA for the CDR3 is TGTGCCAGCAGTACGATGGCGGGGACAGATACGCAGTATTTT. The chain recombines TRBV3-1 with TRBJ2-3, with a tentative D call TRBD2 (6 bases). V shed 6 bases and J shed 3 bases, with 13 bases lying between them. There are 14 residues in the CDR3. From germline, CDR1 is LGHDT and CDR2 YNNKEL (reference sequence).

This clonotype was recorded a few times. The chain combines TRBV29-1 with TRBJ2-7; a possible D gene is TRBD2 (5 bases). The germline gives CDR1 SQVTM, CDR2 ANQGSEA. The CDR3 contains 13 residues. V lost 6 bases and J lost 2, with 14 bases in between. The CDR3, as DNA: TGCAGCGTGGCCGGGCGGGTAACCTACGAGCAGTACTTC. This sequence encodes CSVAGRVTYEQYF.